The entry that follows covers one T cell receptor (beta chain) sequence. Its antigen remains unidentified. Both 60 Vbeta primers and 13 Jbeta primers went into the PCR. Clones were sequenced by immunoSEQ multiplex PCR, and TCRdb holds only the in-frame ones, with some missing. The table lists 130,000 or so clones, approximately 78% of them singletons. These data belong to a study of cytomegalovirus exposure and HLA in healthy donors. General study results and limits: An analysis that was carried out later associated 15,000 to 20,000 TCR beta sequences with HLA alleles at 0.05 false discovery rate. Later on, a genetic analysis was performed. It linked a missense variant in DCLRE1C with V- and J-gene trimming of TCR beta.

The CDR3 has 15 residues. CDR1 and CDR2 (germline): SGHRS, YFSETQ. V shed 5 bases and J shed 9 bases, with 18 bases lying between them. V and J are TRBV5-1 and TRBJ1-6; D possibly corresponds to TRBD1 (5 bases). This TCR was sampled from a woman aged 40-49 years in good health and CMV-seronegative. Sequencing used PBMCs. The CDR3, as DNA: TGCGCCAGCAGACCCACAGGCACGGACGGTTCACCCCTCCACTTT. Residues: CASRPTGTDGSPLHF.